The 3 T cell receptor beta chains listed next were all sequenced from one sample in a study of T cells in localized non-small cell lung cancer. The protocol was immunoSEQ multiplex PCR, while the TCRdb copy is restricted to in-frame clones and leaves out a portion. The sample includes about 21,000 clones, about 80% of them seen just once. Source: peripheral blood, taken before any cancer treatment. The receptor set was obtained from a man aged 40 to 70 with stage I lung adenocarcinoma.

The V gene is TRBV10-3, the J gene TRBJ2-7; 12 nucleotides match TRBD1. Germline lookup yields CDR1 ENHRY and CDR2 SYGVKD. The CDR3 runs to 19 residues. V lost 10 bases to trimming and J lost 3 bases; unmatched junction nucleotides: 22. CDR3 nucleotides: TGTGCCACCTTCGGACGCCGGGACAGGGGGCAATCTTTTGACTACGAGCAGTACTTC. It translates to CATFGRRDRGQSFDYEQYF.

This chain links TRBV2 with TRBJ2-3, with TRBD2 matching over 12 bases. V gave up 6 bases and J gave up 0 bases; unmatched junction bases: 4. CDR3 size: 16 residues. Germline loops: CDR1 SNHLY, CDR2 FYNNEI. The CDR3 DNA is TGTGCCAGCAGACGACTAGCGGGAGAAAGCACAGATACGCAGTATTTT. Protein sequence: CASRRLAGESTDTQYF.

This clone was observed a few times. J is TRBJ2-5 and V is TRBV7-8, with no clear D. Trimming took 3 bases from V and 5 from J, leaving 7 bases between them. Germline V gene lookup returns CDR1 SGHVS and CDR2 FQNEAQ. The CDR3 spans 12 residues. The CDR3 nucleotides are TGTGCCAGCAGCTTCTTCCGGGAGACCCAGTACTTC. Protein: CASSFFRETQYF.